This TCR beta chain was recorded in a study of cytomegalovirus exposure and HLA in healthy donors. PCR was performed using 60 Vbeta and 13 Jbeta primers. Assay used: immunoSEQ multiplex PCR; TCRdb lists only in-frame clones, some missing. The sample holds approximately 170,000 clones, over 80% seen once. This CDR3 is 13 amino acids long. V lost 0 bases and J 10 bases, leaving 13 bases between the germline ends. CDR1 SGHDT and CDR2 YYEEEE come from the germline V gene. Concerning this clone: What it binds is not known.

Study conclusions and caveats: With DRB1 most and HLA-C fewest, TCR association rates differed between HLA loci in a later analysis. A missense variant in DCLRE1C was later tied to TCR beta V- and J-gene trimming. Among the CMV-associated chains, a few were confirmed in vitro as specific for CMV antigens.

The clonotype was recovered from a boy aged 2 to 10 in good health and CMV-seronegative. This chain links TRBV5-6 with TRBJ1-2, with D perhaps TRBD1 (6 bases). Sequenced material: PBMCs. This CDR3 is CASSLGQGNIYTF. CDR3 DNA sequence: TGTGCCAGCAGCTTGGGGCAGGGGAATATCTACACCTTC.